Described below is a single TCR beta chain sequence and its context. This sample was included in a study of blood T cell repertoires in COVID-19. The wider study: T cells, B-cell-depleted T cells, or PBMCs supplied cDNA or gDNA.

In the original analysis: Scientists estimated how many nucleated cells there were by amplifying reference gene primers. Produced via immunoSEQ multiplex PCR; TCRdb's table is partial and in-frame only. V, J and clone size reflect that table, while D and trimming were determined from the DNA. In the table there are around 390,000 clones, roughly 89% of which are singletons. Participant-given clinical history determined each cohort assignment. This TCR came from a woman in her forties or fifties who had recovered from COVID-19. Sequencing was performed on PBMCs or T cells enriched from blood (not recorded which).

The CDR3 DNA reads as TGCGCCAGCAGATTTTCGGCGGAATCCACTGAAGCTTTCTTT. Its protein product is CASRFSAESTEAFF. The genes are TRBV5-1 and TRBJ1-1; D is unresolved. In germline, CDR1 is SGHRS, CDR2 YFSETQ. V lost 5 bases to trimming and J lost 4 bases, with 15 bases between them. The CDR3 totals 14 residues.